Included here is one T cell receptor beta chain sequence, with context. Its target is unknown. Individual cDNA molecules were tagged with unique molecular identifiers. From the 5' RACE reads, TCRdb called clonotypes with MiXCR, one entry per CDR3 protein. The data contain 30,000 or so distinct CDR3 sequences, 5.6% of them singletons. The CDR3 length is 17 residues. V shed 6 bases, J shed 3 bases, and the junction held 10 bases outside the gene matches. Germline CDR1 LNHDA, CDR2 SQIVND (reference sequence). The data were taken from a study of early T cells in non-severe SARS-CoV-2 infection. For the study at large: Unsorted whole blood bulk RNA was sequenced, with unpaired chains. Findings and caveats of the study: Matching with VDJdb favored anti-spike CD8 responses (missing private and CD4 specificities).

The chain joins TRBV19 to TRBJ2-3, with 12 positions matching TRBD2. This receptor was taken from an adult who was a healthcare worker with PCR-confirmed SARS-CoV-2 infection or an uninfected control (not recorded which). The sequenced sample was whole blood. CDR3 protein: CASSPATSGRGTDTQYF. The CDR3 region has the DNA TGTGCCAGTAGCCCTGCGACTAGCGGGAGAGGTACAGATACGCAGTATTTT.